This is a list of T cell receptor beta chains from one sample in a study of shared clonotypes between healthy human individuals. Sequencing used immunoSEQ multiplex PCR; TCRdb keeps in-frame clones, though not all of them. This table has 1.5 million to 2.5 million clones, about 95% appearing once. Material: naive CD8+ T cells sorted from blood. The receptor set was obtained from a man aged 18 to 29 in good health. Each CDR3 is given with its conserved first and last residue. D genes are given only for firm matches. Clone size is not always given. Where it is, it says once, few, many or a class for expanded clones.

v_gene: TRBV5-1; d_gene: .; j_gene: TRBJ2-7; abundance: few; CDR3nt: TGCGCCAGCAGCTTGGTTCCTCGGGGGGCGGACGAGCAGTACTTC; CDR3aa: CASSLVPRGADEQYF
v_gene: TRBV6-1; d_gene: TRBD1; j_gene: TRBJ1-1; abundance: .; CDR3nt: TGTGCCAGCAGTGAGACAGGGATGAACACTGAAGCTTTCTTT; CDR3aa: CASSETGMNTEAFF
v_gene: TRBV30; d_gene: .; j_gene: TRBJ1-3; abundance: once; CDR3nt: TGTGCCTGGAGTGTACGAGCAGGGACAAACACCATATATTTT; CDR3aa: CAWSVRAGTNTIYF
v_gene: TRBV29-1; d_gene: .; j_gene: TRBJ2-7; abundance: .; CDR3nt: TGCAGCGTTGCCTGGTCCCCATACGAGCAGTACTTC; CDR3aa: CSVAWSPYEQYF
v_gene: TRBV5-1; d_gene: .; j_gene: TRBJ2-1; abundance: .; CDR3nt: TGCGCCAGCAGCTTGGACAGCGCAGGGTACAATGAGCAGTTCTTC; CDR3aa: CASSLDSAGYNEQFF
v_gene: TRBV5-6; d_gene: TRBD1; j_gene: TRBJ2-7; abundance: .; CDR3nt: TGTGCCAGCAGCCTCGTGGGACAGGGATTCTACGAGCAGTACTTC; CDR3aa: CASSLVGQGFYEQYF
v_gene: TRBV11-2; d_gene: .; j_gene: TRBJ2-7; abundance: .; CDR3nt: TGTGCCAGCAGCTTAACCTACGTTAGTGGCGAGCAGTACTTC; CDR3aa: CASSLTYVSGEQYF
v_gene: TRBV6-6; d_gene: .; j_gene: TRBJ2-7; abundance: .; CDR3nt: TGTGCCAGCAGTTACACTCGCTACGAGCAGTACTTC; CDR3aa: CASSYTRYEQYF
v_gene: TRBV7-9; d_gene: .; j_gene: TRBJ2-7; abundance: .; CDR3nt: TGTGCCAGCAGCTTGGTGGATTTCTACGAGCAGTACTTC; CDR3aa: CASSLVDFYEQYF
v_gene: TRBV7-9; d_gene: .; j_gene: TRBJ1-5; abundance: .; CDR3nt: TGTGCCAGCAGCTCCCTAGGTGGGCCGCCCAATCAGCCCCAGCATTTT; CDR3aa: CASSSLGGPPNQPQHF
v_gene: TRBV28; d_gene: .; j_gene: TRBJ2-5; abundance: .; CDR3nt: TGTGCCAGCAGTTTAGGGACTGGGGCCCTAGAGACCCAGTACTTC; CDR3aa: CASSLGTGALETQYF
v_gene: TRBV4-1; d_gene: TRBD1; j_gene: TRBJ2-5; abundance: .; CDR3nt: TGCGCCAGCAGCGTCGACAGGGAAGAGACCCAGTACTTC; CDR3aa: CASSVDREETQYF